The clone carrying this T cell receptor (beta chain) came up many times. The antigen is undetermined. The CDR3 length is 14 residues. Trimming took 6 bases from V and 2 from J; bases not matched to a gene: 5. Germline V gene data show CDR1 as SGHNT and CDR2 as YENEEA. It was through 5'RACE template switching that TCR cDNA was made, with a universal primer site and UMIs added. One entry per CDR3 protein, called by TCRdb with MiXCR from the 5' RACE reads. The sample contains hundreds of thousands of distinct CDR3 sequences, around 9.3% of which appear only once. This specimen comes from a study of T cells after yellow fever vaccination. Study results and limitations: Abundant clonotypes from the bulk population could get into FACS-sorted repertoires as contaminants. Clones that expanded after primary vaccination mostly reappeared after the booster (96% CD4, 88% CD8).

Sequencing used CD4+ T cells sorted from PBMCs, obtained 5 days after the yellow fever booster vaccination. The sequence was obtained from a man aged 18 to 29 who received the YFV17D yellow fever vaccine. V usage is TRBV11-3 and J usage is TRBJ2-5, with TRBD2 identical over 8 bases. Here the CDR3 DNA reads TGTGCCAGCAGTTCGGGGGGGGCACAAGAGACCCAGTACTTC. Translating gives CASSSGGAQETQYF.